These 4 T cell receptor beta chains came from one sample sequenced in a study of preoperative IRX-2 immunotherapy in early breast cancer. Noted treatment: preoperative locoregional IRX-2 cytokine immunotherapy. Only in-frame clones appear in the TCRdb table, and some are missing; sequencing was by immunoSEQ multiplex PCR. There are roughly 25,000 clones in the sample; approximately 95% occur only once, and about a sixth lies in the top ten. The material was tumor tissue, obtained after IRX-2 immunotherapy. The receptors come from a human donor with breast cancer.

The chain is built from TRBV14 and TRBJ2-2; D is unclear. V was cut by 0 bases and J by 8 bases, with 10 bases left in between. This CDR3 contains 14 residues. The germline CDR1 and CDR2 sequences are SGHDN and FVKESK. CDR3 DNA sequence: TGTGCCAGCAGCCAAGAGCCTAGAGGAGGGGAGCTGTTTTTT. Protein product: CASSQEPRGGELFF.

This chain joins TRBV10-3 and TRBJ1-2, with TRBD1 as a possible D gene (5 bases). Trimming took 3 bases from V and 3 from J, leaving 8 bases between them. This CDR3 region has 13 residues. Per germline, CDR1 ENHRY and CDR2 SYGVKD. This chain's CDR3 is CAISEGVDYGYTF. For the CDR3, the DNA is TGTGCCATCAGTGAAGGGGTCGACTATGGCTACACCTTC.

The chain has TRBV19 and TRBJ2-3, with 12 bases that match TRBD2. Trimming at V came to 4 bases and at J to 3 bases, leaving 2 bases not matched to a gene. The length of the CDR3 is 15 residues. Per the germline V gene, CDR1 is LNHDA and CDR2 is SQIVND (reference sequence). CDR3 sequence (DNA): TGTGCCAGTAGTACCGGACTAGCGGGGACAGATACGCAGTATTTT. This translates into CASSTGLAGTDTQYF.

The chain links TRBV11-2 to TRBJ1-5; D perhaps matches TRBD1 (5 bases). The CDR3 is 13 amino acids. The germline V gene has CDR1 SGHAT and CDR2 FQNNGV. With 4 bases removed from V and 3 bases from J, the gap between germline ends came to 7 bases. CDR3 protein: CASSSGLNQPQHF. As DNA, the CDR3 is TGTGCCAGCAGCTCGGGACTCAATCAGCCCCAGCATTTT.